This TCR beta chain emerged from a study of cytomegalovirus exposure and HLA in healthy donors (dated by TCRdb to 2016 to 2017). Looking at the study overall: According to an earlier analysis of several hundred of the donors, 150 million to 200 million T cells yielded 95 million to 140 million unique TCR beta sequences and around 300 Gb of sequence data. Rather than drawing on any new phenotypic data, the later analysis identified candidate immune exposures from TCR beta sequences and the way those sequences occurred across donors. On average, 235,054 unique TCR beta nucleotide sequences were sequenced per donor among a few hundred genotyped donors of the cohort, with roughly 18% of those sequences being non-productive. Among the roughly 400 genotyped donors, 81% belonged to the genetic ancestry cluster associated with self-reported Caucasian donors. The T cell repertoires of roughly 660 subjects were profiled by immunosequencing and related to cytomegalovirus serostatus. Four or five DR-DQ haplotypes were handled as single units for association and clustering because linkage in the cohort was strong. Donor age, sex, ethnicity and CMV serostatus were compiled together with the repertoire data. To study patterns of TCR occurrence, a later analysis re-analyzed previously published TCR beta repertoires from around 700 donors and added high-resolution HLA genotyping. Every repertoire in the discovery cohort had been generated on one and the same sequencing platform. The study aimed to test whether signatures of past pathogen exposure could be identified by cataloging public T cell receptors. Both class I and class II loci were covered by HLA typing, at four-digit resolution. To predict cytomegalovirus infection status, the study combined high-throughput TCR immunosequencing, statistical association of individual TCRs with disease status, and machine learning. A later genetic analysis used genome-wide SNP genotypes for about three fifths of the 666 donors, treating that subset as a discovery cohort. The number of donors typed differed by locus, with 629-630 for A, B, C, DRB1 and DQB1, around 500 for DQA1, about 610 for DPA1, and about 450 for DPB1. An earlier analysis of several hundred of the donors used high-throughput TCR beta sequencing to judge whether each TCR beta V gene segment behaved as functional or pseudogenic. Along with the 666-subject first cohort, a separate validation cohort of over a hundred different subjects was used. An early release that covered about 600 HLA-typed donors contained about 290 gigabases of sequencing data and roughly 84 million unique TCR sequences.

Receptors were amplified or captured by the immunoSEQ multiplex PCR assay. A mixture of 60 forward primers for TCR Vbeta segments and 13 reverse primers for TCR Jbeta segments was used in the multiplex PCR. Amplification of the CDR3 region of rearranged TCR beta genes was performed with a multiplex PCR assay on genomic DNA. The Illumina HiSeq System was used to sequence the amplified TCR beta libraries as 87-base-pair reads. Processing in the source paper ran as follows. In a later analysis, 70 million to 95 million unique TCR beta chains were counted across the 650 to 700 repertoires, and roughly 9.9 million of these chains were shared by at least two donors. To remove PCR and sequencing errors, raw reads were error-corrected and collapsed into unique sequences using a nearest-neighbor algorithm that merged closely related sequences. To assign V, D and J gene segments, CDR3 sequences were aligned to IMGT reference sequences. For a sequence to be retained, a match of at least six nucleotides was required to both a V gene segment and a J gene segment. Rearrangements were called productive when the CDR3 lacked stop codons and stayed in frame with V and J; all others were non-productive. CDR3 was defined according to IMGT convention as the region running from the second conserved V-encoded cysteine to the conserved J-encoded phenylalanine. The earlier analysis of fewer than 700 of the donors excluded sequences that lacked an unambiguous match to a single V gene segment. An earlier analysis of fewer than 650 of the donors classified V segments as functional when productive rearrangements were above 56.7% and as segregating when the standard deviation between donors was above 5%. A statistical classification framework was built for diagnosing cytomegalovirus status from the catalog of TCR beta chain sequences. In a later analysis, TCR nucleotide sequences were compared against IMGT/GENE-DB human TR gene sequences so that V and J genes could be assigned. The TCRdist pipeline was used in a later analysis to assign CDR3 sequences and most-parsimonious VDJ recombination scenarios. In a later analysis, each TCR beta chain was defined by its CDR3 amino acid sequence together with its V-gene family, and reads without a unique V-gene family were excluded. A later analysis removed 450 to 600 highly shared, low-generation-probability nucleotide sequences to deal with suspected cross-contamination and a sequencing artifact. In a later analysis, a clonal expansion index for each public chain was calculated from normalized within-repertoire ranks of inferred template counts. A later analysis computed generation probabilities with a VDJ recombination model fitted to out-of-frame rearrangements, and checked the results against IGoR. In a later analysis, hypergeometric tests were used to score TCR-TCR, TCR-HLA and TCR-CMV co-occurrence, with a repertoire-size bias correction applied to TCR pairs. False discovery rates were estimated in a later analysis by permuting HLA or CMV assignments 20 times. In a later analysis, co-occurring TCRs were grouped using DBSCAN, with TCRdist sequence similarity added in when clustering inside HLA-allele-positive subsets. For co-occurrence clustering, repertoires with fewer than 30,000 or more than 120,000 public chains were excluded, along with five or six repertoires with anomalous nucleotide sharing. Here the immuneACCESS table is served through TCRdb, limited to in-frame sequences with V and J called. Missing clones are a known gap in these copies; in checked studies unresolved V genes cover under half, and the rest lacks a known reason. The V and J calls and clone size are taken from that table; D and trimming were inferred from the DNA. This sample lists tens of thousands of clones; approximately 60% were detected once. Of the sample, roughly 6% is held by the ten largest clones.

CDR1 SGHRS and CDR2 YFSETQ were looked up in the germline V gene. The trim is 3 bases for V and 1 base for J, with a gap of 7 bases between the germline ends. Counted from cysteine to phenylalanine, this CDR3 has 13 amino acids. CDR3 DNA only is kept here, 39 bases in frame from base 1. This clone turned up a few times. Its antigen remains undetermined. Per-base quality was not reported, and no clone a single base away is much larger than it. Beyond this particular receptor, the publication reports: In the study, some 160 TCR beta chains were listed as associated with cytomegalovirus. Specific HLA alleles were associated with 15,000 to 20,000 TCR beta sequences at a false discovery rate of 0.05 in a later analysis. Sequencing depth was assumed to be roughly uniform across donors in the presence/absence analyses, though that assumption may not hold. About 17 rarely observed V segments, including chromosome 9 orphons, were excluded from the earlier analysis of 550 to 700 of the donors because counts were too low. In a later analysis, several top co-occurrence clusters were reported to appear linked to parvovirus B19, influenza, CMV and Epstein-Barr virus. Most TCR sequences were seen in very few donors, while some public TCRs were found in many individuals. A few of the identified cytomegalovirus-associated TCR beta chains were confirmed in vitro to be specific for cytomegalovirus antigens. Compared with equally common non-associated chains, HLA-associated TCR beta chains in a later analysis were more clonally expanded and had lower generation probabilities. A cluster of highly shared sequence variants was judged likely to be a technical artifact of the sequencing pipeline. An earlier analysis of approximately 540 of the donors showed that most TCR beta V segments appeared in productive rearrangements either about 87% or about 30% of the time, which broadly matched IMGT annotations. The 87-base-pair reads could not distinguish some IMGT-functional V segments, including TRBV6-2 and TRBV6-3, so those segments were excluded. A further reported finding was that TCR beta sequences accurately predicted the HLA-A and HLA-B alleles for most subjects in the first cohort. According to a later analysis, TCR association rates differed among HLA loci, with DRB1 alleles showing the most associated TCRs and HLA-C alleles showing the fewest. It was suggested by the authors that the approach could potentially be generalized to other disease states and immunological phenotypes. Linkage disequilibrium might explain the correlated functional status among segregating V segments, but an unknown experimental factor could not be ruled out. Compared with the approximately 710-donor mean, donors in an Asian-associated ancestry cluster had fewer N-insertions in productive TCRs, according to a later genetic analysis. Strong co-occurrence of HLA alleles, especially DR and DQ, made assigning TCR associations to individual alleles difficult. Only TCR beta chains were sequenced in this cohort, and the absence of alpha or paired-chain data limited detectable features. Because HLA typing was unavailable for some donors at each locus, only the typed subset was used in association tests. The classifier was reported to diagnose cytomegalovirus status with high specificity and sensitivity in both the original and validation cohorts. The only immune exposure information available for the cohort was CMV serostatus. A later analysis found that most CMV-associated TCR beta chains appeared HLA-restricted, with HLA associations seemingly driven largely by CMV exposure. In a later genetic analysis, a missense DCLRE1C variant was associated with V-gene and J-gene trimming of TCR beta chains, and the association was replicated in an independent cohort.

The cohort consisted of 666 healthy bone marrow donors. At the time of sampling, all cohort members were nominally healthy, though unrecorded immune exposures were likely present. The donor was CMV seropositive and was included in the group of 250 to 350 seropositive cohort members. Every donor gave a peripheral blood sample, and the peripheral blood mononuclear cells from that sample were used for TCR beta sequencing. Genomic DNA was extracted from the blood cell samples with the Qiagen DNeasy Blood Extraction Kit. Source material: PBMCs. This sequence was found in a woman aged 25 to 39 in good health and CMV-seropositive. The rearrangement combines TRBV5-1 with TRBJ1-1; the D segment cannot be called with confidence. Here is the DNA: TGCGCCAGCAGCTCAGATCCGAACACTGAAGCTTTCTTT. Translated, this is CASSSDPNTEAFF.